This T cell receptor (beta chain) was captured by sequencing in a study of T cell responses to AZD1222 COVID-19 vaccine (dated by TCRdb to the early 2020s). Broadly, across the study: AZD1222 recipients with second doses at about 4 weeks or about 12 weeks were pooled, because spike-specific TCR depth and breadth did not differ between schedules. TCR sequencing was performed for 230 to 250 trial participants, of whom about 200 were given two doses of AZD1222 and approximately 25 were given two doses of MenACWY control vaccine. Trial participants were enrolled by age into 18-55, 56-69 and 70-plus year subgroups, with around 150, 28 and 57 TCR-sequenced participants respectively.

The CDR3 regions of human TCRbeta chains were analyzed by immunosequencing. The authors' analysis ran thus. TCRs in the repertoires were compared against a reference library of SARS-CoV-2-specific TCRs that had been generated with the MIRA antigen-specificity platform. Breadth meant the fraction of unique TCRs that were SARS-CoV-2-associated, whereas depth meant the fraction of total T cells that were SARS-CoV-2-associated. Using the MIRA data, each spike-specific TCR was mapped to the spike region that the TCR reacts to and placed in a CD4 or CD8 class. Log10-transformed breadth and depth values were compared by one-way ANOVA with Sidak's multiple comparisons tests. The table was pulled from immuneACCESS by TCRdb, which kept in-frame rearrangements only. Such tables lose some clones; where checked, under half of the loss comes from unresolved V genes, and the rest has no known cause. V, J and clone size are those of that table, while D and trimming were read from the DNA. The sample data list around 180,000 clones, and 85% to 90% of these were observed just once. The top ten hold 5% to 7.5% of the sample.

The time point label, read with the paper, signifies: baseline before first vaccination. Vaccinee samples were obtained from the UK trials COV001 and COV002, which included a single-blind randomized controlled phase 2/3 trial of AZD1222 (ChAdOx1 nCoV-19) in healthy adults. For TCRbeta chain sequencing, PBMC samples from trial participants were taken at day 0 and at day 28 after the second dose. As to this clone: Its antigen has not been determined. No per-base quality is available; no much larger clone lies one base away.

What the research found in general, with its limitations: Most participants were white British and females outnumbered males, and the authors suggested that clonal diversity may have been underestimated. After two AZD1222 doses, both the breadth and the depth of spike-specific TCRs were significantly higher than at day 0 and than in MenACWY recipients. Because no day 14 peak-response samples were available, the repertoires could be characterized only after the peak T cell response. The whole spike protein was spanned by vaccine-associated CD4 TCRs, and dominant responses were seen in regions 160-218 and 743-854. Nearly half of unique spike-specific TCRs reportedly recognized epitopes outside regions mutated in the B.1.351 and B.1.1.7 variants. In the small 56-69-year group, the increase in depth fell short of significance, most likely because of low power. Conclusions about previously exposed vaccinees are limited, since just six or seven AZD1222 recipients were seropositive for SARS-CoV-2 at baseline.

Including the terminal cysteine and phenylalanine, the CDR3 comprises 15 residues. The DNA shown is the 45-base CDR3, in frame from base 1. V and J are truncated by 0 bases and 0 bases respectively, leaving an intervening sequence of 10 bases. Taken from the germline V gene, the CDR1 and CDR2 loops are SGDLS and YYNGEE. The chain links TRBV9 with TRBJ2-7; no confident D gene assignment can be made. This TCR was sampled from an adult in good health. The specimen was peripheral blood, collected on day 0 of AZD1222 vaccination. In nucleotides, the sequence is TGTGCCAGCAGCGTAGGGGCAGGATCCTCCTACGAGCAGTACTTC. It translates as CASSVGAGSSYEQYF. Joined to the reference TRBV9 and TRBJ2-7 proteins, this CDR3 gives the full variable domain: DSGVTQTPKHLITATGQRVTLRCSPRSGDLSVYWYQQSLDQGLQFLIQYYNGEERAKGNILERFSAQQFPDLHSELNLSSLELGDSALYFCASSVGAGSSYEQYFGPGTRLTVT.